The next 30 T cell receptor beta chains were all read from a single sample in a study of vaccination effects on CD4 cells after COVID-19. Some clones are missing from TCRdb's copy, which holds only in-frame ones; the method was immunoSEQ multiplex PCR. The sample gives around 30,000 clones, 65% of which show up once; under 10% is in the top ten. These receptors have no identified antigens. Cultured cells yielded isolated CD4+ T cells after approximately nine days. The specimen comprised CD4+ T cells from PBMCs cultured without peptide, sampled before COVID-19 vaccination. These receptors all come from a human donor who received a COVID-19 vaccine.

V usage is TRBV24-1 and J usage is TRBJ2-4; tentative D call: TRBD1 (6 bases). The germline V gene has CDR1 KGHDR and CDR2 SFDVKD. The CDR3 length is 15 residues. Deletions cut 2 bases from V and 5 bases from J, with 12 bases between. The CDR3 protein is CATSDYHRDQNIQYF. CDR3 bases: TGTGCCACCAGTGATTACCACAGGGACCAAAACATTCAGTACTTC.

The V gene is TRBV20-1, the J gene TRBJ2-1; TRBD1 matches at 7 bases. Germline CDR1 DFQATT, CDR2 SNEGSKA (reference sequence). This CDR3 has 11 amino acids. The V gene end was trimmed by 5 bases and the J gene end by 9 bases; junction bases not matched to a gene: 4. DNA of the CDR3: TGCAGTGCTTCACAGGGGACTGAGCAGTTCTTC. It yields the protein CSASQGTEQFF.

The CDR3 nucleotides are TGTGCCACCTCACCCGCGGGGTCGTCCACTGAAGCTTTCTTT. Translated: CATSPAGSSTEAFF. The chain is built from TRBV24-1 and TRBJ1-1; unclear D gene. The CDR3 loop spans 14 amino acids. Germline values: CDR1 KGHDR, CDR2 SFDVKD. Deletions cut 9 bases from V and 4 bases from J, with 17 bases between.

This chain joins TRBV6-5 and TRBJ2-2; unclear D gene. The CDR3 covers 14 residues. Germline V gene sequence: CDR1 MNHEY, CDR2 SVGAGI. V was cut by 7 bases and J by 1 base, with 10 bases left in between. The DNA for the CDR3 is TGTGCCAGCAACGCCTACGAGAACACCGGGGAGCTGTTTTTT. Translation gives CASNAYENTGELFF.

This clone has a single count. The chain joins TRBV5-1 to TRBJ1-5; D may be TRBD1 (6 bases). CDR1 is SGHRS and CDR2 is YFSETQ in the germline V gene. With 2 bases removed from V and 7 bases from J, the gap between germline ends came to 13 bases. CDR3 size: 14 residues. CDR3 residues: CASSFGQSGQPQHF. CDR3 DNA sequence: TGCGCCAGCAGCTTCGGACAGAGCGGCCAGCCCCAGCATTTT.

The V and J genes are TRBV27 and TRBJ1-2; possible D gene TRBD1, 6 bases. CDR1 and CDR2 from the germline V gene are MNHEY and SMNVEV (reference sequence). This CDR3 is 15 amino acids long. Trimming removed 4 bases at V and 7 bases at J, with 19 bases between. CDR3 bases: TGTGCCAGCAGTTCCTTAGACAGGCTCTCTCTTGGCTACACCTTC. Protein product: CASSSLDRLSLGYTF.

V usage is TRBV11-2 and J usage is TRBJ2-1; TRBD1 is a possible D gene (6 bases). With 4 bases removed from V and 0 bases from J, the gap between germline ends came to 10 bases. The germline V gene has CDR1 SGHAT and CDR2 FQNNGV. CDR3 size: 15 residues. Here the CDR3 reads CASSWGRSSYNEQFF. The DNA for the CDR3 is TGTGCCAGCAGCTGGGGGCGGAGCTCCTACAATGAGCAGTTCTTC.

This chain's CDR3 is CAWTMTSGFRETQYF. The CDR3 coding sequence is TGTGCCTGGACTATGACTAGCGGATTTAGGGAGACCCAGTACTTC. This chain connects TRBV30 to TRBJ2-5; 9 bases align to TRBD2. This CDR3 has 15 amino acids. Germline V CDR1 and CDR2: GTSNPN, SVGIG (reference sequence). Losses at the gene ends were 4 bases for V and 5 bases for J; bases not matched to a gene: 11. The full variable domain, rest sourced from reference TRBV30 and TRBJ2-5, is SQTIHQWPATLVQPVGSPLSLECTVEGTSNPNLYWYRQAAGRGLQLLFYSVGIGQISSEVPQNLSASRPQDRQFILSSKKLLLSDSGFYLCAWTMTSGFRETQYFGPGTRLLVL.

The V gene is TRBV19, the J gene TRBJ2-2, with TRBD2 as a possible D gene (7 bases). Germline V gives CDR1 LNHDA, CDR2 SQIVND (reference sequence). The CDR3 covers 15 residues. Deletions cut 7 bases from V and 5 bases from J, with 17 bases between. The CDR3: CASKFGGPSTGELFF. CDR3 nucleotides: TGTGCCAGTAAGTTCGGGGGGCCTTCGACCGGGGAGCTGTTTTTT.

CDR3 nucleotides: TGTGCCAGCAGCCAAGTTCAAGGGAATTCACCCCTCCACTTT. Translation gives CASSQVQGNSPLHF. V and J are TRBV3-1 (or the pseudogene TRBV3-2) and TRBJ1-6; no reliable D call. The CDR3 totals 14 residues. CDR1 is LGHDT and CDR2 is YNNKEL in the germline V gene (reference sequence). Trimming stripped 1 base from V and 7 bases from J, with 8 bases between.

This clone has more than one count but fewer than ten. This sequence joins TRBV2 and TRBJ1-5, with TRBD1 as a possible D gene (5 bases). The CDR3 is 15 amino acids. Trimming stripped 6 bases from V and 4 bases from J, with 16 bases between. In germline, CDR1 is SNHLY, CDR2 FYNNEI. The CDR3: CASSAVTVSNQPQHF. CDR3 bases: TGTGCCAGCAGCGCTGTGACAGTATCGAATCAGCCCCAGCATTTT. Variable domain in full (rest from reference TRBV2 and TRBJ1-5): EPEVTQTPSHQVTQMGQEVILRCVPISNHLYFYWYRQILGQKVEFLVSFYNNEISEKSEIFDDQFSVERPDGSNFTLKIRSTKLEDSAMYFCASSAVTVSNQPQHFGDGTRLSIL.

The chain employs TRBV4-1 and TRBJ2-3; D call uncertain. Trimming removed 0 bases from V and 6 bases from J, with 10 bases in between. The germline gives CDR1 MGHRA, CDR2 YSYEKL. This CDR3 has 14 amino acids. CDR3 in amino acids: CASSQDWTGDTQYF. The CDR3 coding sequence is TGCGCCAGCAGCCAAGATTGGACGGGTGATACGCAGTATTTT.

This clone has just a few counts. The chain employs TRBV7-2 and TRBJ1-1; weak D call: TRBD1 (6 bases). This CDR3 contains 15 residues. Germline CDR1 SGHTA, CDR2 FQGNSA. Trimming took off 4 bases at V and 0 bases at J, with 12 bases between the two ends. The CDR3 is CASSSGQNLNTEAFF. The DNA for the CDR3 is TGTGCCAGCAGCTCCGGACAGAATTTGAACACTGAAGCTTTCTTT.

This clone turned up a few times. This sequence joins TRBV21-1 and TRBJ1-1; TRBD1 is the table's D call, not checked against the DNA. TRBV21-1 is a pseudogene segment. This CDR3 region has 17 residues. The CDR3 protein is CASSLQGARGMNTEAFF. DNA of the CDR3: TGTGCCAGCAGCTTACAGGGGGCGCGTGGTATGAACACTGAAGCTTTCTTT.

As DNA, the CDR3 is TGTGCCAGCTCACCGATCCTTTTCGGCAGGGGCGAAGGCCGCTCCTACGAGCAGTACTTC. Translating gives CASSPILFGRGEGRSYEQYF. The rearrangement joins TRBV18 to TRBJ2-7, with D maybe TRBD1 (6 bases). In germline, CDR1 is KGHSH, CDR2 LQKENI. The V end lost 3 bases, the J end lost 0 bases, and 27 bases lay between the germline ends. The CDR3 runs to 20 residues.

The rearrangement links TRBV5-6 to TRBJ2-7; D ambiguous. Germline values: CDR1 SGHDT, CDR2 YYEEEE. With 3 bases removed from V and 3 bases from J, the gap between germline ends came to 4 bases. The CDR3 spans 11 residues. CDR3 in DNA: TGTGCCAGCAGCTCCCACTACGAGCAGTACTTC. Amino acids: CASSSHYEQYF.

The chain joins TRBV6-1 to TRBJ1-6, with D possibly being TRBD1 (5 bases). The CDR3 extends over 17 amino acids. The ends were cut back, 0 bases at V and 7 bases at J, with 16 bases in the middle. Per the germline V gene, CDR1 is MNHNS and CDR2 is SASEGT. CDR3 region: CASSEAPGGKGNSPLHF. CDR3 sequence (DNA): TGTGCCAGCAGTGAAGCGCCGGGGGGGAAGGGGAATTCACCCCTCCACTTT.

This clone has more than one count but fewer than ten. The chain has TRBV5-8 and TRBJ1-2, with D tentatively TRBD1 (6 bases). V was pared by 1 base and J by 5 bases, with 18 bases between. The CDR3 extends over 16 amino acids. CDR1 and CDR2 from the germline V gene are SGHTS and YDEGEE. The CDR3 reads CASSLSGTPLSYGYTF. For the CDR3, the DNA is TGTGCCAGCAGCTTGTCAGGGACACCCCTAAGTTATGGCTACACCTTC.

This clone was counted only a few times. V usage is TRBV18 and J usage is TRBJ2-3; D may be TRBD2 (5 bases). Per germline, CDR1 KGHSH and CDR2 LQKENI. V was trimmed by 2 bases and J by 2 bases, leaving 11 bases between them. This CDR3 has 15 amino acids. The DNA of the CDR3 is TGTGCCAGCTCACCAGACGGGGTCCCCACAGATACGCAGTATTTT. Its protein is CASSPDGVPTDTQYF.

The rearrangement joins TRBV12-3 or TRBV12-4 to TRBJ1-1, with a possible D match to TRBD1 (5 bases). V lost 5 bases to trimming and J lost 0 bases, with 7 bases between them. The CDR3 spans 13 residues. The CDR3 region is CASSQGLNTEAFF. In DNA, the CDR3 is TGTGCCAGCAGTCAGGGATTGAACACTGAAGCTTTCTTT.

This clone was seen more than once but under ten times. The V and J genes are TRBV24-1 and TRBJ1-1, with TRBD1 identical over 9 bases. The length of the CDR3 is 14 residues. V shed 5 bases and J 7 bases; nucleotides not matched to a gene: 7. Per germline, CDR1 KGHDR and CDR2 SFDVKD. This CDR3 is CATSGAGQGYEAFF. The CDR3 DNA reads as TGTGCCACCAGTGGTGCCGGACAGGGGTATGAAGCTTTCTTT.

This chain links TRBV30 with TRBJ2-7, with D possibly being TRBD1 (6 bases). The CDR3 has 16 residues. Germline V CDR1 and CDR2: GTSNPN, SVGIG (reference sequence). With 5 bases removed from V and 3 bases from J, the gap between germline ends came to 23 bases. This CDR3 is CAWATRGHNKIYEQYF. The CDR3 region has the DNA TGTGCCTGGGCAACAAGGGGACACAACAAGATCTACGAGCAGTACTTC. The full variable domain, completed using reference TRBV30 and TRBJ2-7, is SQTIHQWPATLVQPVGSPLSLECTVEGTSNPNLYWYRQAAGRGLQLLFYSVGIGQISSEVPQNLSASRPQDRQFILSSKKLLLSDSGFYLCAWATRGHNKIYEQYFGPGTRLTVT.

The V gene is TRBV5-5, the J gene TRBJ1-1, with D hard to call. Trimming took 0 bases from V and 9 from J, leaving 12 bases between them. The CDR3 sequence is 13 residues long. CDR1 is SGHKS and CDR2 is YYEKEE in the germline V gene (reference sequence). CDR3 sequence (DNA): TGTGCCAGCAGCTTGGCCTGGGTCAGCCAAGCTTTCTTT. Translated, it gives CASSLAWVSQAFF.

This clone occurred a few times. The J gene is TRBJ2-1, the V gene TRBV5-1, with 11 bases fitting TRBD2. CDR1 SGHRS and CDR2 YFSETQ come from the germline V gene. The CDR3 loop spans 15 amino acids. V dropped 3 bases and J dropped 4; count of bases not matched to a gene: 3. CDR3 sequence (DNA): TGCGCCAGCAGCTCCGGGACTAGCGGTTACAATGAGCAGTTCTTC. This gives the protein CASSSGTSGYNEQFF.

V is TRBV6-4 and J is TRBJ2-2; 10 bases line up with TRBD2. The CDR3 covers 14 residues. From germline, CDR1 is MRHNA and CDR2 SNTAGT. Losses at the gene ends were 7 bases for V and 3 bases for J; bases not matched to a gene: 2. The CDR3 region has the DNA TGTGCCAGCAAAACTAGCGGGGACACCGGGGAGCTGTTTTTT. It codes for CASKTSGDTGELFF.

V gene TRBV19 combines with J gene TRBJ2-1, with D perhaps matching TRBD1 (5 bases). The CDR3 consists of 14 residues. V dropped 5 bases and J dropped 7 bases, with 15 bases sitting between them. The germline CDR1 and CDR2 sequences are LNHDA and SQIVND (reference sequence). CDR3 residues: CASSDKGARNEQFF. CDR3 coding DNA: TGTGCCAGTAGTGACAAAGGGGCGCGGAATGAGCAGTTCTTC.

The V call is TRBV20-1, the J call TRBJ1-2; D is possibly TRBD1 (6 bases). This CDR3 spans 16 amino acids. Deletions cut 3 bases from V and 0 bases from J, with 17 bases between. The germline V gene has CDR1 DFQATT and CDR2 SNEGSKA (reference sequence). CDR3 sequence: CSASSHSQGSNYGYTF. For the CDR3, the DNA is TGCAGTGCTAGTAGTCACTCACAGGGCTCTAACTATGGCTACACCTTC.

The chain combines TRBV6-1 with TRBJ2-7; 13 positions match TRBD2. V lost 4 bases to trimming and J lost 4 bases; unmatched junction nucleotides: 7. The CDR3 contains 16 residues. Germline-derived CDR1 and CDR2 are MNHNS and SASEGT. Here the CDR3 reads CASSGGLAGFIYEQYF. The CDR3 DNA is TGTGCCAGCAGTGGGGGACTAGCGGGATTTATTTACGAGCAGTACTTC.

The rearrangement links TRBV4-1 to TRBJ1-3, with D perhaps TRBD1 (5 bases). The CDR3 has 21 residues. Trimming cost V 2 bases and J 0 bases, with 26 bases left between them. Per the germline V gene, CDR1 is MGHRA and CDR2 is YSYEKL. For the CDR3, the DNA is TGCGCCAGCAGCCAACTCCTACTACCCCGGGGCAGTTCGCTCTCTGGAAACACCATATATTTT. Translation: CASSQLLLPRGSSLSGNTIYF.

The chain combines TRBV5-1 with TRBJ2-7; the match to TRBD1 covers 7 bases. In germline, CDR1 is SGHRS, CDR2 YFSETQ. The CDR3 consists of 15 residues. The V segment lost 0 bases and the J segment 5 bases; nucleotides outside the gene matches: 8. The CDR3 sequence is CASSLAPGQSNEQYF. DNA of the CDR3: TGCGCCAGCAGCTTGGCTCCGGGACAGAGTAACGAGCAGTACTTC.